This TCR beta chain was sequenced during a study of T cell changes during pregnancy in multiple sclerosis. V trimming: 1 base; J trimming: 7 bases; junction bases outside the gene matches: 7. The germline gives CDR1 MGHRA, CDR2 YSYEKL. The CDR3 is 17 amino acids. Data came from immunoSEQ multiplex PCR; TCRdb stores just in-frame clones and leaves some out. The sample contains 35,000 or so clones, roughly nine tenths of which appear only once. The TCR originated in a female donor in good health, enrolled as a control in a pregnancy study. V usage is TRBV4-1 and J usage is TRBJ2-2, with 12 bases aligning to TRBD1. This specimen was CD4+ T cells from peripheral blood mononuclear cells, taken after pregnancy. CDR3 in amino acids: CASSQGGDRGLGGELFF. The CDR3 nucleotides read TGCGCCAGCAGCCAAGGTGGGGACAGGGGGCTTGGCGGGGAGCTGTTTTTT.